The present entry profiles one TCR beta chain with its context. Germline lookup yields CDR1 GTSNPN and CDR2 SVGIG (reference sequence). With 2 bases removed from V and 4 bases from J, the gap between germline ends came to 18 bases. This CDR3 has 16 residues. The sample belongs to a study of blood T cell repertoires in COVID-19. Individuals drawn from 24 US areas were about 18 to 95 years old. Participants' reported clinical history set cohort assignment. The recovered donors of Cohort 3 showed two negative PCRs, clearance, or symptom resolution. In the original processing: By means of reference gene primer amplification, nucleated cell counts were estimated. Data came from immunoSEQ multiplex PCR; TCRdb stores just in-frame clones and leaves some out. That table supplies the V and J calls and clone size; D and trimming were determined from the DNA. The table records fewer than 450,000 clones, roughly 88% of them present only once.

The sequence was collected from a man aged 18 to 35 who had recovered from COVID-19. The chain couples TRBV30 to TRBJ1-5, with D possibly TRBD1 on 6 matching bases. Material for sequencing was PBMCs or T cells enriched from blood (not recorded which). The CDR3 DNA follows: TGTGCCTGGAGTCTCTCCTCCGGGACAAAAAATCAGCCCCAGCATTTT. It yields the protein CAWSLSSGTKNQPQHF.